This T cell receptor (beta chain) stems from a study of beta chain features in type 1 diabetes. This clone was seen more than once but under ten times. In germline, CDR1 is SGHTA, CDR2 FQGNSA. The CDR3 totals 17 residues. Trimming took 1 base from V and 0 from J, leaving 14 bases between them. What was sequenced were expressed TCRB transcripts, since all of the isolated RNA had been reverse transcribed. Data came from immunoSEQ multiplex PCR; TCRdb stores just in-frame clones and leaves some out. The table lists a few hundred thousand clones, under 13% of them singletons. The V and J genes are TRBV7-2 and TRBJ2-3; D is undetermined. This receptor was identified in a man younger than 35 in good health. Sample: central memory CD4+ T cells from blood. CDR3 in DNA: TGTGCCAGCAGCTTAGTGCCAGGTCTATTTAGCACAGATACGCAGTATTTT. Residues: CASSLVPGLFSTDTQYF.